This T cell receptor (beta chain) appears in the sequencing data of a study of CD8+ T cells in alopecia areata. This CDR3 comprises 14 residues. Germline CDR1 is SQVTM and CDR2 is ANQGSEA. The count of this clone is one. Once RNA had been extracted, it was reverse transcribed into cDNA to act as the sequencing template. The protocol was immunoSEQ multiplex PCR, while the TCRdb copy is restricted to in-frame clones and leaves out a portion. There are hundreds of thousands of clones in the sample; roughly two thirds occur only once, and approximately 1.2% lies in the top ten. The TCR sequence derives from a human donor with alopecia areata. The chain combines TRBV29-1 with TRBJ2-5; 9 bases line up with TRBD1. The J call may be incorrect, as the DNA end agrees better with TRBJ2-7. The sequences come from CD4+ T cells sorted from blood, collected at week 0. CDR3 DNA: TGCAGCGTAGAGAAGACAGGGGGTTACAACGAGCAGTACTTC. This translates into CSVEKTGGYNEQYF.